This T cell receptor (beta chain) was captured in a study of blood T cell repertoires in COVID-19. Study-wide background: PBMCs, B-cell-depleted T cells, or T cells were the source of the cDNA or gDNA that made up the material.

The CDR3 has 16 amino acids. Per the germline V gene, CDR1 is SGHRS and CDR2 is YFSETQ. Trimming removed 3 bases from V and 8 bases from J, with 21 bases in between. In the authors' methods: Researchers report that nucleated cell counts were estimated from reference gene primer amplification. Assay used: immunoSEQ multiplex PCR; TCRdb lists only in-frame clones, some missing. That table supplies the V and J calls and clone size; D and trimming were determined from the DNA. The repertoire holds under 250,000 clones, with about 80% as singletons. V is TRBV5-1 and J is TRBJ2-1; a possible D gene is TRBD2 (6 bases). The TCR originated in a man aged 80 or over with acute or convalescent COVID-19. Material for sequencing was peripheral blood. CDR3 nucleotide sequence: TGCGCCAGCAGCTGGGCGTTGACTAGGGAAGGCCATGAGCAGTTCTTC. This encodes CASSWALTREGHEQFF.